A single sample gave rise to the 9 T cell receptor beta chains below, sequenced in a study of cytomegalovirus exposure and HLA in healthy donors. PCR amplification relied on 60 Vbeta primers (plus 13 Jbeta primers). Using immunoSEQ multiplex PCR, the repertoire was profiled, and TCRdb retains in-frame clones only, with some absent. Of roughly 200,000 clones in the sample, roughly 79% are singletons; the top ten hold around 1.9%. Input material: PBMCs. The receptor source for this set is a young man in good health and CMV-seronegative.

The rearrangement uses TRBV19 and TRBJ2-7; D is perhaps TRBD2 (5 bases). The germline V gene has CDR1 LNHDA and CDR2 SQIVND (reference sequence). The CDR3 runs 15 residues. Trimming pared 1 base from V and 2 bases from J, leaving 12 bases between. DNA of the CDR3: TGTGCCAGTAGTATAGTACAGACGGGAACCTACGAGCAGTACTTC. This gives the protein CASSIVQTGTYEQYF.

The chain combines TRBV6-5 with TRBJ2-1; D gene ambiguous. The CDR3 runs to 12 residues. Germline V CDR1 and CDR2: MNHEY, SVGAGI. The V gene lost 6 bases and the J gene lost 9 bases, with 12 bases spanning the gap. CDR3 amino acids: CASSLGVSEQFF. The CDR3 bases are TGTGCCAGCAGCCTCGGAGTTTCTGAGCAGTTCTTC.

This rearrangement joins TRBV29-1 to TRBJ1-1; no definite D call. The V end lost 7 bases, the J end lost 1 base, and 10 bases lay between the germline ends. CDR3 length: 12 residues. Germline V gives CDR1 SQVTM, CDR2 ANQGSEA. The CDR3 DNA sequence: TGCAGCGCAAGATCGGGGAACACTGAAGCTTTCTTT. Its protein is CSARSGNTEAFF.

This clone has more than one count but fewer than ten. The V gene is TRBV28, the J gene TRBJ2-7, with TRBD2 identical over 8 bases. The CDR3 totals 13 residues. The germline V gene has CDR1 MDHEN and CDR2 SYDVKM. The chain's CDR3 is CASGGLALYEQYF. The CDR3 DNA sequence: TGTGCTTCGGGGGGGCTAGCGCTATACGAGCAGTACTTC. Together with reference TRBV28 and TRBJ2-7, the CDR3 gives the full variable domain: DVKVTQSSRYLVKRTGEKVFLECVQDMDHENMFWYRQDPGLGLRLIYFSYDVKMKEKGDIPEGYSVSREKKERFSLILESASTNQTSMYLCASGGLALYEQYFGPGTRLTVT.

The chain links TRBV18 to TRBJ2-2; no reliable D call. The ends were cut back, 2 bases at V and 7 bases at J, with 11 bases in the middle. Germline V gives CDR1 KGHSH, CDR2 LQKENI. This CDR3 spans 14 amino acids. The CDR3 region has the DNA TGTGCCAGCTCACCAGTGGCAGGTTTCGGGGAGCTGTTTTTT. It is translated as CASSPVAGFGELFF. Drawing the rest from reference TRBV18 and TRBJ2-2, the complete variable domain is NAGVMQNPRHLVRRRGQEARLRCSPMKGHSHVYWYRQLPEEGLKFMVYLQKENIIDESGMPKERFSAEFPKEGPSILRIQQVVRGDSAAYFCASSPVAGFGELFFGEGSRLTVL.

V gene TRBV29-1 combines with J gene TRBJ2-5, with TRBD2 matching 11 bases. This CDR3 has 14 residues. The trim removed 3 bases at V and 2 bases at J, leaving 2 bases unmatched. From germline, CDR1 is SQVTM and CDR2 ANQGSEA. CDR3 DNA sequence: TGCAGCGTTGACGCTAGCGGGAGGCAAGAGACCCAGTACTTC. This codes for CSVDASGRQETQYF.

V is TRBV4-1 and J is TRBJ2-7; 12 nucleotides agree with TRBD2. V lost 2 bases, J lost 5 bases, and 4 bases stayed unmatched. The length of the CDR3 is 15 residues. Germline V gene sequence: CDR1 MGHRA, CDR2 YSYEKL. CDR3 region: CASSQLAGGVHEQYF. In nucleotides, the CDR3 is TGCGCCAGCAGCCAACTAGCGGGAGGGGTCCACGAGCAGTACTTC.

CDR3 sequence (DNA): TGTGCCACCAGCAGAGATTCGGGGTACGAGCAGTACTTC. Translating gives CATSRDSGYEQYF. The rearrangement joins TRBV15 to TRBJ2-7; D might be TRBD2 (5 bases). Trimming took off 0 bases at V and 4 bases at J, with 7 bases between the two ends. Germline loops: CDR1 LNHNV, CDR2 YYDKDF (reference sequence). The CDR3 is made up of 13 amino acids.

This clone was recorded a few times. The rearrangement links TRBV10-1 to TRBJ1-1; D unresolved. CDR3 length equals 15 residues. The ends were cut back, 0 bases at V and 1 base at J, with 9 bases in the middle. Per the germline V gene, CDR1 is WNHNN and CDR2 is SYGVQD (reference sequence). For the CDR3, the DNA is TGCGCCAGCAGTGAGTCGATGGGCCCGAACACTGAAGCTTTCTTT. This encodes CASSESMGPNTEAFF.